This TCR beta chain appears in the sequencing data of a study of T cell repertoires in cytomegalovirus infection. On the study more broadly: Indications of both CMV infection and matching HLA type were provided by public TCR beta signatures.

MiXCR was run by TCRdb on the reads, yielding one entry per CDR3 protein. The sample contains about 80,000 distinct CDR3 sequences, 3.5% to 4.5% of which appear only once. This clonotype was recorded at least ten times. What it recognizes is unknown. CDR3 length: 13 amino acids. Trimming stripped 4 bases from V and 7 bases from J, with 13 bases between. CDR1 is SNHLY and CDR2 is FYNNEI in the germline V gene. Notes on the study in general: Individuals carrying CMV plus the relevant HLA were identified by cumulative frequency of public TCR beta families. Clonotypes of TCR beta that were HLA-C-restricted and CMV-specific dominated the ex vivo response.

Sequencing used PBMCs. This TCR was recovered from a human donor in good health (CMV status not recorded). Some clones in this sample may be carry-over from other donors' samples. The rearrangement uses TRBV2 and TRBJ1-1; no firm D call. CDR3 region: CASSGTPLGEAFF. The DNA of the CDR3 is TGTGCCAGCAGTGGGACTCCCCTGGGTGAAGCTTTCTTT.